The clone carrying this T cell receptor beta chain was found many times. These data originate in a study of shared clonotypes between healthy human individuals. Study context: Each donor's CD8 memory used one plate, CD8 naive two, each CD4 subset three.

Germline V gene data show CDR1 as LGHNA and CDR2 as YNFKEQ. Trimming cost V 0 bases and J 4 bases; bases outside gene matches: 1. The CDR3 extends over 15 amino acids. Assay used: immunoSEQ multiplex PCR; TCRdb lists only in-frame clones, some missing. Altogether some 200,000 clones are present, 65% to 70% being singletons, with the ten largest covering about 10%. Only Caucasian adults living in Nashville, Tennessee served as donors. V is TRBV4-2 and J is TRBJ1-5, with 9 bases fitting TRBD1. Specimen: memory CD4+ T cells sorted from blood. Subset given: CD45RA-negative fraction. This TCR came from a young man in good health. The CDR3 loop reads CASSQDGQGNQPQHF. The CDR3 DNA reads TGTGCCAGCAGCCAAGATGGACAGGGGAATCAGCCCCAGCATTTT.